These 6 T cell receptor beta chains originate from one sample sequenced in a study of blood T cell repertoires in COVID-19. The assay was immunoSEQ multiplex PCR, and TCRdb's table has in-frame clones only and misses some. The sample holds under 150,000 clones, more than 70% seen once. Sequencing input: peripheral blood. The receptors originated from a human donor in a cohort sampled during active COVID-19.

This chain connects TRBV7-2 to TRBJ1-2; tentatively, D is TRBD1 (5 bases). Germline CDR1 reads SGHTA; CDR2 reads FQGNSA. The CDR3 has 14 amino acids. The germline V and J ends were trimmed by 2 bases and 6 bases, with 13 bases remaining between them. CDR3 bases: TGTGCCAGCAGCTTAAGCTCCCGACAGAATGGCTACACCTTC. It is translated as CASSLSSRQNGYTF. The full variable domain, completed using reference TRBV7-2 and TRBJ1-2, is GAGVSQSPSNKVTEKGKDVELRCDPISGHTALYWYRQSLGQGLEFLIYFQGNSAPDKSGLPSDRFSAERTGGSVSTLTIQRTQQEDSAVYLCASSLSSRQNGYTFGSGTRLTVV.

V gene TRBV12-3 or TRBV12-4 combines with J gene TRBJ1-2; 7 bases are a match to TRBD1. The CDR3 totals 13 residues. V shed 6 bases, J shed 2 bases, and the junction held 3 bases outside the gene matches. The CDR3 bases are TGTGCCAGCAGCATGACAGGGAACTATGGCTACACCTTC. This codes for CASSMTGNYGYTF.

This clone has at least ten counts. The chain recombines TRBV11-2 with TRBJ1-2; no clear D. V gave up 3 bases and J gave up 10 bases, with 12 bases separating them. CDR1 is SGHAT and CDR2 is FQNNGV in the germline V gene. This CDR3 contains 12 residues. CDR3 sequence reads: CASSLSGNLYTF. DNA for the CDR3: TGTGCCAGCAGCTTGTCAGGCAACCTCTACACCTTC.

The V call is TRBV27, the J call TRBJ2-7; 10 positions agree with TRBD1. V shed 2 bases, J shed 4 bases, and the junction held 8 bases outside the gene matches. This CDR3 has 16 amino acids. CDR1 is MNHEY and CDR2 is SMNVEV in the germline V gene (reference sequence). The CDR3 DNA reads TGTGCCAGCAGTTTAATGTTGGGACAGGGGAGGTACGAGCAGTACTTC. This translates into CASSLMLGQGRYEQYF.

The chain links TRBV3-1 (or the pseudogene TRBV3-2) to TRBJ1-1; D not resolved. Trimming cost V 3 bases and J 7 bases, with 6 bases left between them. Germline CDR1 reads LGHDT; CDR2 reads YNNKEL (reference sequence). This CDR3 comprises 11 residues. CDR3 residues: CASSHQLEAFF. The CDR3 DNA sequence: TGTGCCAGCAGCCACCAACTTGAAGCTTTCTTT.

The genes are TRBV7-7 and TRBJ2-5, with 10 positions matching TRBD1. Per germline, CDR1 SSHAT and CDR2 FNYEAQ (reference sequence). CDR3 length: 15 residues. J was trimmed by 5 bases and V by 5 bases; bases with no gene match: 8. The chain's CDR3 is CASSTGQGGMETQYF. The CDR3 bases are TGTGCCAGCAGCACTGGACAGGGGGGGATGGAGACCCAGTACTTC.